The 9 T cell receptor beta chains given below trace back to one sample, sequenced in a study of Graves' ophthalmopathy and Graves' hyperthyroidism. Amplified material comprised TCR beta CDR3 regions derived from RNA transcripts. After a first-round RT-PCR with HTBI primers, a second-round multiplex PCR was run. TCRdb processed the multiplex PCR reads anew with MiXCR; each CDR3 protein has one entry. This repertoire shows over a million distinct CDR3 sequences, roughly 35% found once; its top ten account for 11%. Sequences were obtained from peripheral blood or thyroid tissue (not recorded which). Receptors were obtained from an adult man with Graves' hyperthyroidism.

This clonotype was counted at least ten times. The gene calls are TRBV2 and TRBJ2-7; tentatively, D is TRBD2 (5 bases). The germline CDR1 and CDR2 sequences are SNHLY and FYNNEI. V was cut by 3 bases and J by 2 bases, with 14 bases left in between. The CDR3 extends over 15 amino acids. The CDR3 DNA reads as TGTGCCAGCAGTGACGGGGTGACTGGAACCTACGAGCAGTACTTC. It translates to CASSDGVTGTYEQYF.

The rearrangement uses TRBV5-1 and TRBJ1-1, with 9 bases fitting TRBD1. CDR1 and CDR2 (germline): SGHRS, YFSETQ. After removal of 4 bases from V and 3 bases from J, the junction contained 4 bases not matched to a gene. CDR3 size: 14 residues. Here the CDR3 DNA reads TGCGCCAGCAGCCACCGACAGGGGGACACTGAAGCTTTCTTT. Protein sequence: CASSHRQGDTEAFF.

The chain couples TRBV7-8 to TRBJ2-5, with 10 bases aligning to TRBD2. CDR3 length: 16 residues. Germline values: CDR1 SGHVS, CDR2 FQNEAQ. V was clipped by 1 base and J by 5 bases; unmatched bases: 7. CDR3 bases: TGTGCCAGCAGCTTAGATGCTAGCGGGGGCCAGGAGACCCAGTACTTC. The encoded protein is CASSLDASGGQETQYF.

This clonotype was picked up a small number of times. The gene calls are TRBV19 and TRBJ2-7; TRBD2 aligns across 9 bases. The CDR3 loop spans 15 amino acids. The germline CDR1 and CDR2 sequences are LNHDA and SQIVND (reference sequence). V lost 6 bases to trimming and J lost 2 bases; unmatched junction nucleotides: 8. In DNA form, the CDR3 reads TGTGCCAGTAGGCCGGGACTAGCAGCCCCCTACGAGCAGTACTTC. Translated: CASRPGLAAPYEQYF.

Remarks on this clonotype: The junction differs from germline at one of its ends, possibly a read error. The CDR3 DNA reads as TGCAGTGCTGGAGATATGTATCCTGAGGGCTACACCTTC. Its protein product is CSAGDMYPEGYTF. The genes are TRBV20-1 and TRBJ1-2; D call uncertain. This CDR3 contains 13 residues. Germline CDR1 reads DFQATT; CDR2 reads SNEGSKA (reference sequence).

The chain links TRBV9 to TRBJ1-1; 8 bases fit TRBD1. The CDR3 totals 18 residues. J lost 4 bases, V lost 5 bases, and 19 bases had no gene match. CDR1 SGDLS and CDR2 YYNGEE come from the germline V gene. The CDR3, as DNA: TGTGCCAGCAGTGAGCGGGAAGTTGTTAGACAGGGGAGCACTGAAGCTTTCTTT. This codes for CASSEREVVRQGSTEAFF. Combining the CDR3 with reference TRBV9 and TRBJ1-1 gives the whole variable domain DSGVTQTPKHLITATGQRVTLRCSPRSGDLSVYWYQQSLDQGLQFLIQYYNGEERAKGNILERFSAQQFPDLHSELNLSSLELGDSALYFCASSEREVVRQGSTEAFFGQGTRLTVV.

The chain uses TRBV6-6 and TRBJ2-7, with unresolved D. Trimming removed 6 bases at V and 0 bases at J, with 12 bases between. The CDR3 length is 14 residues. The germline V gene has CDR1 MNHNY and CDR2 SVGAGI (reference sequence). CDR3: CASRAVVSSYEQYF. CDR3 in DNA: TGTGCCAGCAGGGCTGTGGTGAGCTCCTACGAGCAGTACTTC.

For the CDR3, the DNA is TGTGCCATCAGTGACCGGACTTTGGAGCCCCAGCATTTT. Its protein product is CAISDRTLEPQHF. This sequence joins TRBV10-3 and TRBJ1-5, with D unresolved. This CDR3 contains 13 residues. Between the trimmed V and J ends, which lost 3 bases and 8 bases, there was a span of 11 bases. CDR1 ENHRY and CDR2 SYGVKD come from the germline V gene.

The rearrangement links TRBV4-3 to TRBJ1-4, with D tentatively TRBD1 (5 bases). The CDR3 length is 16 residues. Trimming stripped 2 bases from V and 5 bases from J, with 15 bases between. The germline V gene has CDR1 LGHNA and CDR2 YSLEER. CDR3 DNA: TGCGCCAGCAGCCAATTTTCCGGGACGGTGAATGAAAAACTGTTTTTT. Amino acids: CASSQFSGTVNEKLFF.